Listed here are 3 T cell receptor beta chains from one sample, sequenced in a study of cytomegalovirus exposure and HLA in healthy donors. 60 Vbeta and 13 Jbeta primers were used in PCR. Generated by immunoSEQ multiplex PCR, the TCRdb table keeps only in-frame clones and is missing some. The table lists approximately 150,000 clones, roughly three quarters of them singletons. Sequencing was carried out using PBMCs. Receptor source: a male donor in good health and CMV-seronegative.

This chain links TRBV4-1 with TRBJ2-2, with D possibly matching TRBD1 (5 bases). CDR1 is MGHRA and CDR2 is YSYEKL in the germline V gene. Trimming took 0 bases from V and 6 from J, leaving 8 bases between them. CDR3 length: 14 amino acids. The CDR3 region has the DNA TGCGCCAGCAGCCAAGATCCAGGGCCCGGGGAGCTGTTTTTT. It specifies CASSQDPGPGELFF.

CDR3 coding DNA: TGCAGCGTTGACCCTGGCGGGAACTCCTACAATGAGCAGTTCTTC. Protein product: CSVDPGGNSYNEQFF. The chain employs TRBV29-1 and TRBJ2-1; a possible D gene is TRBD2 (6 bases). The CDR3 length is 15 residues. V lost 3 bases and J lost 0, with 12 bases in between. Germline values: CDR1 SQVTM, CDR2 ANQGSEA.

The CDR3 spells CASSLFAGNEAFF. The DNA for the CDR3 is TGTGCCAGCAGCTTATTTGCGGGGAATGAAGCTTTCTTT. V gene TRBV7-9 combines with J gene TRBJ1-1, with D hard to call. CDR1 is SEHNR, CDR2 FQNEAQ, per germline (reference sequence). The CDR3 spans 13 residues. Between the trimmed V and J ends, which lost 2 bases and 7 bases, there was a span of 11 bases.